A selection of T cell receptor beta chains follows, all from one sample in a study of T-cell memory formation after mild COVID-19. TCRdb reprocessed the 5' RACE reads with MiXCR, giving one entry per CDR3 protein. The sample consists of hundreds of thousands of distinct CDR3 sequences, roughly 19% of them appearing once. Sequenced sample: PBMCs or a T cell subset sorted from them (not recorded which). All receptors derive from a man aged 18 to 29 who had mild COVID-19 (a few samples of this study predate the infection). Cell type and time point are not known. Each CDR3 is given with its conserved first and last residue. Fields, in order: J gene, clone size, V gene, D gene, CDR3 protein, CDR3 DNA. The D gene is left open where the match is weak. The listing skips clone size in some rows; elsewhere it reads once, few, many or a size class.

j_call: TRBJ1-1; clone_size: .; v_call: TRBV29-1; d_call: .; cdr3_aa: CSEPWDTEAFF; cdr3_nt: TGCAGCGAACCCTGGGACACTGAAGCTTTCTTT
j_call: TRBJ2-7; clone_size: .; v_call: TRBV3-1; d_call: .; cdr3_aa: CASSEGRTDWSDEQYF; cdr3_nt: TGTGCCAGCAGCGAAGGCCGGACGGATTGGTCTGACGAGCAGTACTTC
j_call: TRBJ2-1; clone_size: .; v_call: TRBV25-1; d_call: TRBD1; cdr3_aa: CASGALDRGGDNEQFF; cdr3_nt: TGTGCCAGCGGAGCCCTGGACAGGGGGGGGGACAATGAGCAGTTCTTC
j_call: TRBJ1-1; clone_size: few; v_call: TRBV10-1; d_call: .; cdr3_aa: CASTLGANTEAFF; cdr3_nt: TGCGCCAGCACCCTTGGGGCGAACACTGAAGCTTTCTTT
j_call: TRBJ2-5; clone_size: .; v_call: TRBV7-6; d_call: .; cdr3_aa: CASSPGVLETQYF; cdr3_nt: TGTGCCAGCAGCCCGGGGGTTTTAGAGACCCAGTACTTC
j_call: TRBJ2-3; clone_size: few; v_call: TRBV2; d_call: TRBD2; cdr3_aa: CASSETSGASTQYF; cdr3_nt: TGTGCCAGCAGTGAGACTAGCGGGGCGAGTACGCAGTATTTT
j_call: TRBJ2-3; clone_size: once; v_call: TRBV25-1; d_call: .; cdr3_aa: CASSQGGSGDTQYF; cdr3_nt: TGTGCCAGCAGTCAAGGGGGTTCGGGCGATACGCAGTATTTT
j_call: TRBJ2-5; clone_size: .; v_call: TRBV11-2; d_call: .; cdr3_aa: CASSRASVETQYF; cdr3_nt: TGTGCCAGCAGCCGCGCGTCGGTGGAGACCCAGTACTTC
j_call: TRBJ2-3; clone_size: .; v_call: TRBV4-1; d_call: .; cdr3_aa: CASSRPSGTALGGDTQYF; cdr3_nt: TGCGCCAGCAGCCGGCCCTCCGGGACAGCCCTTGGAGGGGATACGCAGTATTTT
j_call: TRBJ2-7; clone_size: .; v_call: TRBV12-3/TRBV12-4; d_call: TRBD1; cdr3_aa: CASSGRGQGSYEQYF; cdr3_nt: TGTGCCAGCAGTGGACGGGGACAGGGATCCTACGAGCAGTACTTC
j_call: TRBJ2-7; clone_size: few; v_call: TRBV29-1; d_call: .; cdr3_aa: CSVAGTGAAEQYF; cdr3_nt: TGCAGCGTTGCAGGGACGGGAGCGGCCGAGCAGTACTTC
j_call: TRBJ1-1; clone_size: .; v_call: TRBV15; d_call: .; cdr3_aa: CATSLDIRLNTEAFF; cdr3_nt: TGTGCCACCAGTTTGGACATAAGATTGAACACTGAAGCTTTCTTT
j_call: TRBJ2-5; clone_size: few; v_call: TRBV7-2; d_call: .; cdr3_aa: CASSLANTQETQYF; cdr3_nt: TGTGCCAGCAGCTTAGCCAACACTCAAGAGACCCAGTACTTC
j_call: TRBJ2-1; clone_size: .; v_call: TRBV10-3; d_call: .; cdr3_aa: CAISVGADNEQFF; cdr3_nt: TGTGCCATCAGTGTGGGGGCAGACAATGAGCAGTTCTTC
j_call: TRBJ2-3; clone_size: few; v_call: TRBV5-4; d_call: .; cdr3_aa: CASSFPGRTDTQYF; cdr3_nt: TGTGCCAGCAGCTTCCCAGGGCGCACAGATACGCAGTATTTT
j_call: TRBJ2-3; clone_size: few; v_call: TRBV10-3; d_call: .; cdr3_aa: CAISEFSGDEGTDTQYF; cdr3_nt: TGTGCCATCAGTGAGTTTAGCGGAGACGAGGGCACAGATACGCAGTATTTT
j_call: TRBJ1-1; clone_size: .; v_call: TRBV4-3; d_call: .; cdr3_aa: CASSQGSANMNTEAFF; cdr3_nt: TGCGCCAGCAGCCAGGGATCGGCAAACATGAACACTGAAGCTTTCTTT
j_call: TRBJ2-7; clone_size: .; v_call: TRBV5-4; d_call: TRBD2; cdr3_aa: CASSLGGGAFDEQYF; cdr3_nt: TGTGCCAGCAGCTTAGGCGGGGGGGCCTTCGACGAGCAGTACTTC
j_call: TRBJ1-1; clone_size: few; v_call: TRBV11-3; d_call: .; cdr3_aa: CASSFGRSTEAFF; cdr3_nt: TGTGCCAGCAGCTTCGGGAGGAGCACTGAAGCTTTCTTT
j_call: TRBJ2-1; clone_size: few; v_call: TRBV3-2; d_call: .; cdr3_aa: CASSQDPVAYNEQFF; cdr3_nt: TGTGCCAGCAGCCAAGATCCGGTGGCGTACAATGAGCAGTTCTTC
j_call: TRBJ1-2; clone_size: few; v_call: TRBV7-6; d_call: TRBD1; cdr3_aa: CASSPHVRGGEDGYTF; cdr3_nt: TGTGCCAGCAGCCCTCACGTACGAGGGGGCGAGGATGGCTACACCTTC
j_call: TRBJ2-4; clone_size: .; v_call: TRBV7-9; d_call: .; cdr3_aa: CASSSLRVGIQYF; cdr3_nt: TGTGCCAGCAGCTCTCTCCGGGTGGGCATTCAGTACTTC
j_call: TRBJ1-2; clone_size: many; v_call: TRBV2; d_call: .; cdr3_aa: CASSEDRDYGYTF; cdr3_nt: TGTGCCAGCAGTGAAGATAGGGACTATGGCTACACCTTC
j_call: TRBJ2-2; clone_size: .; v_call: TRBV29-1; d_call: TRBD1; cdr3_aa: CSVEDQGADGELFF; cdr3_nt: TGCAGCGTTGAAGACCAGGGGGCGGACGGGGAGCTGTTTTTT
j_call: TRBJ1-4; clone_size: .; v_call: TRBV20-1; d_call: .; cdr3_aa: CSASLGSNEKLFF; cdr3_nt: TGCAGTGCTAGTCTGGGATCTAATGAAAAACTGTTTTTT
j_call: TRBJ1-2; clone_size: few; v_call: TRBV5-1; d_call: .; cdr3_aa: CASSLRTTTGSGGYTF; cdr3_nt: TGCGCCAGCAGCCTGCGTACTACGACGGGATCGGGGGGCTACACCTTC
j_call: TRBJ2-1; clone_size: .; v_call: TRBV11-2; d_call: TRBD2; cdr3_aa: CASSLGDSGGLYNEQFF; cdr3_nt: TGTGCCAGCAGCTTAGGGGATAGCGGGGGACTTTACAATGAGCAGTTCTTC
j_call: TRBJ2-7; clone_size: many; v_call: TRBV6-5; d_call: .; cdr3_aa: CASSYRRRLRGVEQYF; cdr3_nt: TGTGCCAGCAGTTACAGACGGCGACTGCGAGGGGTCGAGCAGTACTTC
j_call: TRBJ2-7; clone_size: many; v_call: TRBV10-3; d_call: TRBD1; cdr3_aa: CAISESDRGSGYEQYF; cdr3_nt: TGTGCCATCAGTGAGTCGGACAGGGGAAGTGGCTACGAGCAGTACTTC
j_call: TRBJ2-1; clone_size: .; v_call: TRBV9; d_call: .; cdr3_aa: CASSVVSDSYNEQFF; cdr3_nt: TGTGCCAGCAGCGTAGTCTCCGACTCCTACAATGAGCAGTTCTTC
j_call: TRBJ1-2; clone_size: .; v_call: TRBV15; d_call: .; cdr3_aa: CATSRGGGNRLDYTF; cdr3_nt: TGTGCCACCAGCAGAGGGGGGGGGAATCGATTGGACTACACCTTC
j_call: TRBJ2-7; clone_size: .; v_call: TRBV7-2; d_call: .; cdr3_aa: CASSSPIRSYEQYF; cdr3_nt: TGTGCCAGCAGCTCCCCAATCAGGTCCTACGAGCAGTACTTC
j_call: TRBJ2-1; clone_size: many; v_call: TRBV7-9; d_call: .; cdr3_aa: CASSRTVENEQFF; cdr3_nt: TGTGCCAGCAGCCGGACAGTTGAGAATGAGCAGTTCTTC
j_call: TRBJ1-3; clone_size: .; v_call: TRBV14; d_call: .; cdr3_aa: CASSQAGANTIYF; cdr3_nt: TGTGCCAGCAGCCAAGCCGGGGCAAACACCATATATTTT
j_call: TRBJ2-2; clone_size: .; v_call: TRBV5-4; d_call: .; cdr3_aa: CASSLRTRPDFTGELFF; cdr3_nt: TGTGCCAGCAGCTTGAGGACAAGACCGGACTTCACCGGGGAGCTGTTTTTT
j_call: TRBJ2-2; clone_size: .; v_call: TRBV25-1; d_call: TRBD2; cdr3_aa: CASKGSGTGELFF; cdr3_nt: TGTGCCAGCAAGGGTAGCGGGACCGGGGAGCTGTTTTTT
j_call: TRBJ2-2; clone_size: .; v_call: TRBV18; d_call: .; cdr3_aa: CASSPISQGYTGELFF; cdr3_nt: TGTGCCAGCTCACCAATATCGCAGGGCTACACCGGGGAGCTGTTTTTT
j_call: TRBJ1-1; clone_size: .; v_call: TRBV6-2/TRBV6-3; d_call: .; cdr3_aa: CASSPGLTEAFF; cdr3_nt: TGTGCCAGCAGTCCCGGCCTCACTGAAGCTTTCTTT
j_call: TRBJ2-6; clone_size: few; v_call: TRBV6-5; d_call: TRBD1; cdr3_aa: CASSYSQGAPGANVLTF; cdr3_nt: TGTGCCAGCAGTTACTCGCAGGGGGCGCCGGGGGCCAACGTCCTGACTTTC
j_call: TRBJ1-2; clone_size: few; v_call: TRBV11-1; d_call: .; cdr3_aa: CASSLEGLLGYTF; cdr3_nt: TGTGCCAGCAGCTTAGAGGGACTCCTCGGCTACACCTTC
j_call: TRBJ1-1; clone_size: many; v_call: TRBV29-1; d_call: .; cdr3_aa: CSVARMNTEAFF; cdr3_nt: TGCAGCGTTGCCAGGATGAACACTGAAGCTTTCTTT
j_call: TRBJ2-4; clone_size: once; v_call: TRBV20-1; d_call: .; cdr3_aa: CSASRQAHIQYF; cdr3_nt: TGCAGTGCTAGCAGACAGGCCCACATTCAGTACTTC